One T cell receptor (beta chain) is described in this entry. The entry originates in a study of beta chain features in type 1 diabetes. Every bit of the isolated RNA underwent reverse transcription, so sequencing read expressed TCRB transcripts. The protocol was immunoSEQ multiplex PCR, while the TCRdb copy is restricted to in-frame clones and leaves out a portion. The sample records under 950,000 clones, 17% being singletons. Germline CDR1 reads SGHTA; CDR2 reads FQGNSA. The CDR3 runs 11 residues. Trimming took off 5 bases at V and 3 bases at J, with 4 bases between the two ends. Sequenced material: naive CD4+ T cells from blood. This TCR was sampled from a woman younger than 35 in good health. The gene calls are TRBV7-2 and TRBJ2-5; D call uncertain. As DNA, the CDR3 is TGTGCCAGCAGCCACGAAGAGACCCAGTACTTC. The encoded protein is CASSHEETQYF.